This T cell receptor beta chain was captured in a study of blood T cell repertoires in COVID-19. Study context: Some COVID-19 samples were acute and others convalescent; all came from the United States, Italy and Spain. T cells, B-cell-depleted T cells, or PBMCs provided the cDNA or gDNA that served as material.

Study processing details: Quantification of nucleated cells was approximated via reference gene primer amplification. The repertoire was sequenced with immunoSEQ multiplex PCR; TCRdb's copy has only in-frame clones and lacks some. Clone size and the V and J calls come from that table; the DNA yielded D and trimming. The sample includes more than 110,000 clones, around 82% of them seen just once. Per the germline V gene, CDR1 is LGHDT and CDR2 is YNNKEL (reference sequence). CDR3 length: 13 residues. V dropped 1 base and J dropped 3 bases, with 7 bases sitting between them. This sequence originates from a woman aged 55-69 years with acute or convalescent COVID-19. V usage is TRBV3-1 (or the pseudogene TRBV3-2) and J usage is TRBJ2-7; D possibly corresponds to TRBD2 (6 bases). The sample comprised peripheral blood. DNA for the CDR3: TGTGCCAGCAGCCAAGCGGGAGTCTACGAGCAGTACTTC. Residues: CASSQAGVYEQYF.